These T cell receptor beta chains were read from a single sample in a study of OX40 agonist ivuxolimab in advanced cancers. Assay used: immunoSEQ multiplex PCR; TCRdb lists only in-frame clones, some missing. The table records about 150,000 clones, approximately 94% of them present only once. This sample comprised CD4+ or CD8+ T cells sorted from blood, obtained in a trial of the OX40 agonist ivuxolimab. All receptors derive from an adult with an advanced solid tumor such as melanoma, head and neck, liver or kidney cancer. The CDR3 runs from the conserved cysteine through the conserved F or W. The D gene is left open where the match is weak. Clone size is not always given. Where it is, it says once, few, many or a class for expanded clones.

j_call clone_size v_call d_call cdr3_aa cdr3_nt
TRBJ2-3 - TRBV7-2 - CASSEEGTIADTQYF TGTGCCAGCAGCGAGGAGGGGACAATCGCGGATACGCAGTATTTT
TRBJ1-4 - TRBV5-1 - CASSLAFRGEKLFF TGCGCCAGCAGCTTGGCCTTTCGTGGGGAAAAACTGTTTTTT
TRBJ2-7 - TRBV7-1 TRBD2 CASSSASGSGHEQYF TGTGCCAGCAGCTCTGCTAGCGGGAGTGGCCACGAGCAGTACTTC
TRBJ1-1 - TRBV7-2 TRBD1 CASSYRTGPTEAFF TGTGCCAGCAGTTACAGGACAGGGCCCACTGAAGCTTTCTTT
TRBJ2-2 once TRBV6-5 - CASSYSNRVGELFF TGTGCCAGCAGTTACTCGAACCGGGTCGGGGAGCTGTTTTTT
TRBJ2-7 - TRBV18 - CASSPGLDLEQYF TGTGCCAGCTCACCAGGGCTGGACCTCGAGCAGTACTTC
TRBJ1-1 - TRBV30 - CAWTNDRPNTEAFF TGTGCCTGGACCAACGACAGGCCGAACACTGAAGCTTTCTTT
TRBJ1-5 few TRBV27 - CASSPHRSYSNQPQHF TGTGCCAGCAGTCCTCACAGATCCTATAGCAATCAGCCCCAGCATTTT
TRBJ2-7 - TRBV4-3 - CASSHPNRYEQYF TGCGCCAGCAGCCACCCAAATCGCTACGAGCAGTACTTC
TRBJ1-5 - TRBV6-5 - CASSYSTRVSNQPQHF TGTGCCAGCAGTTACTCGACCAGGGTGAGCAATCAGCCCCAGCATTTT
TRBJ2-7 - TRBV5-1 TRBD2 CASGLAGVYEQYF TGCGCCAGCGGCCTAGCGGGGGTCTACGAGCAGTACTTC
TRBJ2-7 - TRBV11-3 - CASSLGIGENNEQYF TGTGCCAGCAGCTTAGGGATAGGGGAAAATAACGAGCAGTACTTC
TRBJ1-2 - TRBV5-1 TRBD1 CASSLVAGGPYGYTF TGCGCCAGCAGCTTGGTGGCAGGGGGCCCCTATGGCTACACCTTC
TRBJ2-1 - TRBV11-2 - CASSLALNPSYNEQFF TGTGCCAGCAGCTTAGCCCTGAACCCGTCCTACAATGAGCAGTTCTTC
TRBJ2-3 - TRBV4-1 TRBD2 CASSPLGLAGGPDTQYF TGCGCCAGCAGCCCTCTGGGACTAGCGGGAGGGCCAGATACGCAGTATTTT
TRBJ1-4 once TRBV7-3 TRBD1 CASSLSGTGAEKLFF TGTGCCAGCAGCCTCTCAGGGACAGGGGCTGAAAAACTGTTTTTT
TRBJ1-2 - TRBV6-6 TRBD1 CASSLPGTVYGYTF TGTGCCAGCAGTCTACCCGGGACAGTCTATGGCTACACCTTC
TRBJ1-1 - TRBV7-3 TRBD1 CASSGTANTEAFF TGTGCCAGCAGCGGGACAGCCAACACTGAAGCTTTCTTT
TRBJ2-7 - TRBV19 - CASSPAVLGGKFYEQYF TGTGCCAGTAGTCCCGCCGTCTTGGGCGGGAAGTTCTACGAGCAGTACTTC
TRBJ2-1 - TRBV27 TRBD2 CASSLAGDYNEQFF TGTGCCAGCAGTTTAGCGGGAGACTACAATGAGCAGTTCTTC
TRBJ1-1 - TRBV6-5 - CASVTGFTEAFF TGTGCCAGCGTCACGGGCTTCACTGAAGCTTTCTTT
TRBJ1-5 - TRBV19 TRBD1 CASSTLDRDGNQPQHF TGTGCCAGTAGTACCCTGGACAGGGATGGGAATCAGCCCCAGCATTTT
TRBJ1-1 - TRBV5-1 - CASSSRPGADEAFF TGCGCCAGCAGCTCCCGGCCCGGGGCGGATGAAGCTTTCTTT
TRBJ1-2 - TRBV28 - CASSSILGANYGYTF TGTGCCAGCAGCTCTATCTTGGGGGCGAACTATGGCTACACCTTC
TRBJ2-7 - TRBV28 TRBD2 CASSLGRAYEQYF TGTGCCAGCAGCCTCGGGAGGGCCTACGAGCAGTACTTC
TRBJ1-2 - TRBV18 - CASSPQGGMEGYTF TGTGCCAGCTCACCACAGGGAGGGATGGAAGGCTACACCTTC
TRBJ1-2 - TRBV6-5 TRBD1 CASSSPRTGGNYGYTF TGTGCCAGCAGTTCCCCCAGGACAGGGGGTAACTATGGCTACACCTTC
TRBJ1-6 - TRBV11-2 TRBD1 CASSFAGGASPLHF TGTGCCAGCAGCTTCGCAGGGGGCGCTTCACCCCTCCACTTT
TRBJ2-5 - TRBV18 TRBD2 CASSRSTSGGSQETQYF TGTGCCAGCTCACGATCGACTAGCGGGGGGTCTCAAGAGACCCAGTACTTC
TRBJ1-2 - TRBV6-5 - CASSYSSGGLRNGYTF TGTGCCAGCAGTTACTCTTCTGGGGGCCTGAGGAATGGCTACACCTTC
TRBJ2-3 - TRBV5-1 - CASRGVSTDTQYF TGCGCCAGCAGAGGGGTTAGCACAGATACGCAGTATTTT
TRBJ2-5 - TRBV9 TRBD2 CASSVVGGHETQYF TGTGCCAGCAGCGTAGTGGGAGGGCACGAGACCCAGTACTTC
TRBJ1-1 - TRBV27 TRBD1 CASSFWGTGEAFF TGTGCCAGCAGTTTTTGGGGGACAGGTGAAGCTTTCTTT
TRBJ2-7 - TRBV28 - CASSFPAEYYEQYF TGTGCCAGCAGTTTCCCAGCGGAATACTACGAGCAGTACTTC
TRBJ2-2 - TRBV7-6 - CASSPVGGGEIGELFF TGTGCCAGCAGCCCCGTGGGGGGGGGCGAGATCGGGGAGCTGTTTTTT
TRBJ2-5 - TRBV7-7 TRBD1 CASSPSRGRETQYF TGTGCCAGCAGCCCGAGCAGGGGGCGGGAGACCCAGTACTTC
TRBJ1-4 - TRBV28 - CASSFGQHREKLFF TGTGCCAGCAGTTTCGGGCAGCATAGGGAAAAACTGTTTTTT
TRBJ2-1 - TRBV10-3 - CAISESPTAAYNEQFF TGTGCCATCAGTGAGTCGCCGACGGCCGCCTACAATGAGCAGTTCTTC
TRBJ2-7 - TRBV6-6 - CASRPGTPSSYEQYF TGTGCCAGCAGGCCCGGGACTCCTAGCTCCTACGAGCAGTACTTC